Each of the 23 T cell receptor beta chains below was sequenced from the same sample in a study of blood T cell repertoires in COVID-19. TCRdb's table, derived via immunoSEQ multiplex PCR, lists solely in-frame clones and lacks some. The sample gives about 260,000 clones, around 80% of which show up once; around 4.1% is in the top ten. Sequences were obtained from PBMCs or T cells enriched from blood (not recorded which). The receptor source for this set is a man in his thirties or forties with acute COVID-19.

This chain links TRBV25-1 with TRBJ1-2; no definite D call. The CDR3 is 12 residues long. V lost 1 base to trimming and J lost 8 bases, with 8 bases between them. CDR1 MGHDK and CDR2 SYGVNS come from the germline V gene. The DNA of the CDR3 is TGTGCCAGCAGTGAATCCGGGAGGGGCTACACCTTC. Translated, it gives CASSESGRGYTF.

This chain links TRBV5-1 with TRBJ1-1, with D perhaps TRBD1 (6 bases). CDR3 length: 12 residues. Germline lookup yields CDR1 SGHRS and CDR2 YFSETQ. V lost 2 bases to trimming and J lost 11 bases, with 13 bases between them. The CDR3 bases are TGCGCCAGCAGCTTCGAAACAGGGATGGCTTTCTTT. Its translation is CASSFETGMAFF.

Only a few counts were recorded for this clone. For the CDR3, the DNA is TGTGCCAGCAGCCAAGGGACAGGGGGCAATCAGCCCCAGCATTTT. Amino acids: CASSQGTGGNQPQHF. V usage is TRBV6-4 and J usage is TRBJ1-5; 10 bases match TRBD1. The CDR3 loop spans 15 amino acids. Germline V gene data show CDR1 as MRHNA and CDR2 as SNTAGT. Germline trimming cut 6 bases from V and 2 bases from J; bases unmatched to any gene: 4.

This chain links TRBV4-2 with TRBJ2-1; D is possibly TRBD2 (7 bases). The V end lost 0 bases, the J end lost 8 bases, and 14 bases lay between the germline ends. Per the germline V gene, CDR1 is LGHNA and CDR2 is YNFKEQ. This CDR3 is built from 15 residues. CDR3 region: CASSQDGGAFDEQFF. The CDR3 DNA reads TGTGCCAGCAGCCAAGATGGGGGGGCTTTCGATGAGCAGTTCTTC.

The chain recombines TRBV7-8 with TRBJ2-3; 9 positions agree with TRBD2. Per the germline V gene, CDR1 is SGHVS and CDR2 is FQNEAQ. The J segment lost 5 bases and the V segment lost 2 bases, leaving 5 bases of the junction unmatched. This CDR3 is built from 15 residues. CDR3 loop: CASSLQRGAEDTQYF. The CDR3 nucleotides read TGTGCCAGCAGCTTACAGCGGGGGGCGGAAGATACGCAGTATTTT.

The V call is TRBV6-5, the J call TRBJ1-1; D unclear. Trimming took off 3 bases at V and 3 bases at J, with 8 bases between the two ends. The CDR3 contains 13 residues. The germline gives CDR1 MNHEY, CDR2 SVGAGI. CDR3 sequence (DNA): TGTGCCAGCAGTTATAGGGAGTACACTGAAGCTTTCTTT. This encodes CASSYREYTEAFF.

The chain carries TRBV7-9 and TRBJ2-3; possibly TRBD2 for D (6 bases). V shed 5 bases and J shed 8 bases, with 20 bases lying between them. From germline, CDR1 is SEHNR and CDR2 FQNEAQ (reference sequence). The CDR3 length is 15 residues. In DNA form, the CDR3 reads TGTGCCAGCAGCCCGACCAAGGGACTCGCCGGTACGCAGTATTTT. As protein: CASSPTKGLAGTQYF.

The J gene is TRBJ2-3, the V gene TRBV3-1 (or the pseudogene TRBV3-2); D may be TRBD2 (7 bases). V was trimmed by 3 bases and J by 5 bases, leaving 15 bases between them. Germline V gene sequence: CDR1 LGHDT, CDR2 YNNKEL (reference sequence). The CDR3 contains 15 residues. The CDR3 DNA follows: TGTGCCAGCAGCCAGAGGGGGGGCCTCGAAGATACGCAGTATTTT. As protein: CASSQRGGLEDTQYF.

The rearrangement uses TRBV28 and TRBJ1-2; 9 positions match TRBD1. Trimming cost V 6 bases and J 8 bases; bases outside gene matches: 13. The CDR3 length is 15 residues. From germline, CDR1 is MDHEN and CDR2 SYDVKM. The DNA of the CDR3 is TGTGCCAGCAGGGTCCCGGGACAGGGCCGATCAGGCTACACCTTC. Translation gives CASRVPGQGRSGYTF.

This clone was observed a single time. The chain has TRBV7-2 and TRBJ1-5; 7 bases map to TRBD1. The CDR3 is 18 amino acids. Germline CDR1 is SGHTA and CDR2 is FQGNSA. Trimming cost V 4 bases and J 1 base; bases outside gene matches: 13. CDR3 region: CASSSDPRDSRSNQPQHF. The CDR3 region has the DNA TGTGCCAGCAGCTCCGACCCCCGGGACAGTCGCAGCAATCAGCCCCAGCATTTT.

The rearrangement joins TRBV19 to TRBJ2-5; TRBD1 matches at 9 bases. V lost 3 bases to trimming and J lost 4 bases; unmatched junction nucleotides: 6. The germline V gene encodes CDR1 LNHDA and CDR2 SQIVND (reference sequence). This CDR3 is 15 amino acids long. The CDR3 sequence is CASSIITGGAETQYF. The CDR3, as DNA: TGTGCCAGTAGTATCATCACAGGGGGCGCAGAGACCCAGTACTTC.

The rearrangement joins TRBV7-2 to TRBJ2-7; maybe TRBD2 (6 bases). The germline V gene has CDR1 SGHTA and CDR2 FQGNSA. The CDR3 has 15 amino acids. Trimming removed 1 base at V and 2 bases at J, with 12 bases between. The DNA of the CDR3 is TGTGCCAGCAGCTTAGACTACCGGGGGACCTACGAGCAGTACGTC. This gives the protein CASSLDYRGTYEQYV.

The chain combines TRBV4-3 with TRBJ2-3, with 8 bases identical to TRBD1. Germline CDR1 is LGHNA and CDR2 is YSLEER. The CDR3 is made up of 17 amino acids. V dropped 1 base and J dropped 5; count of bases not matched to a gene: 11. CDR3 in amino acids: CASSQAGVRGLEDTQYF. CDR3 sequence (DNA): TGCGCCAGCAGCCAAGCTGGGGTCAGGGGGCTGGAAGATACGCAGTATTTT.

The rearrangement uses TRBV10-3 and TRBJ1-4; 7 bases map to TRBD1. This CDR3 has 13 residues. The V gene's germline CDR1 is ENHRY and CDR2 SYGVKD. Germline trimming cut 9 bases from V and 3 bases from J; bases unmatched to any gene: 4. Here the CDR3 reads CAIAGGSNEKLFF. DNA of the CDR3: TGTGCCATTGCAGGGGGATCTAATGAAAAACTGTTTTTT.

This sequence joins TRBV11-2 and TRBJ1-1, with 8 bases fitting TRBD1. This CDR3 comprises 16 residues. Trimming took 5 bases from V and 3 from J; bases not matched to a gene: 11. Germline V lookup: CDR1 SGHAT, CDR2 FQNNGV. CDR3 nucleotides: TGTGCCAGCAGCCCTAGGACAGGGCGGAGCGACACTGAAGCTTTCTTT. This encodes CASSPRTGRSDTEAFF.

In DNA, the CDR3 is TGTGCCAGCAGCCTGAGACAGGGGGTGAACACTGAAGCTTTCTTT. It encodes CASSLRQGVNTEAFF. The V and J genes are TRBV14 and TRBJ1-1; TRBD1 aligns across 9 bases. Unmatched junction bases numbered 3, after V lost 4 bases and J lost 0 bases. The V gene's germline CDR1 is SGHDN and CDR2 FVKESK. The CDR3 is 15 residues long.

The chain employs TRBV4-3 and TRBJ1-5, with D tentatively TRBD1 (6 bases). This CDR3 is 17 amino acids long. Trimming pared 1 base from V and 2 bases from J, leaving 15 bases between. Germline values: CDR1 LGHNA, CDR2 YSLEER. The CDR3 DNA reads TGCGCCAGCAGCCAAGGAAGGGGGGGCGGCGGCAATCAGCCCCAGCATTTT. Amino acids: CASSQGRGGGGNQPQHF.

The rearrangement joins TRBV11-2 to TRBJ1-2, with D possibly TRBD1 on 5 matching bases. The CDR3 contains 15 residues. Germline lookup yields CDR1 SGHAT and CDR2 FQNNGV. Trimming took 1 base from V and 2 from J, leaving 11 bases between them. The CDR3: CASSLAGGSNYGYTF. Written as DNA, the CDR3 is TGTGCCAGCAGCTTAGCCGGGGGATCGAACTATGGCTACACCTTC.

A few counts support this clone. The chain recombines TRBV27 with TRBJ2-3, with 7 nucleotides matching TRBD2. The junction had 12 bases not matched to a gene; V was cut back by 6 bases and J by 6 bases. CDR3 size: 15 residues. Germline CDR1 is MNHEY and CDR2 is SMNVEV (reference sequence). The CDR3: CASRLLAPGSDTQYF. CDR3 DNA sequence: TGTGCCAGCAGGTTACTAGCGCCCGGATCCGATACGCAGTATTTT.

The chain employs TRBV18 and TRBJ1-1; D not certain. The CDR3 runs to 15 residues. V was shortened by 1 base and J by 0 bases, with 9 bases between the two germline ends. In germline, CDR1 is KGHSH, CDR2 LQKENI. The CDR3 coding sequence is TGTGCCAGCTCACCACTCCCGGGTATGAACACTGAAGCTTTCTTT. Amino acid sequence: CASSPLPGMNTEAFF.

In its sample, this clone was seen a few times. The V gene is TRBV6-4, the J gene TRBJ2-1; 9 bases agree with TRBD1. Germline V gene lookup returns CDR1 MRHNA and CDR2 SNTAGT. Unmatched junction bases numbered 3, after V lost 0 bases and J lost 9 bases. The CDR3 length is 14 residues. The CDR3 coding sequence is TGTGCCAGCAGTGACTCGATGGACAGGGGTGAGCAGTTCTTC. It encodes CASSDSMDRGEQFF.

V and J are TRBV5-1 and TRBJ1-2; D may be TRBD1 (5 bases). V was shortened by 0 bases and J by 7 bases, with 10 bases between the two germline ends. Germline values: CDR1 SGHRS, CDR2 YFSETQ. The CDR3 totals 13 residues. The CDR3 spells CASSLAQGGGYTF. In nucleotides, the CDR3 is TGCGCCAGCAGCTTGGCCCAGGGCGGTGGCTACACCTTC.

Of note for this clone: A junction end diverges from the germline sequence, so it may reflect a read error. The J gene is TRBJ2-3, the V gene TRBV5-1; the D gene is possibly TRBD2 (5 bases). CDR1 and CDR2 (germline): SGHRS, YFSETQ. The CDR3 extends over 13 amino acids. This chain's CDR3 is CASGTRLHDTQYF. The DNA of the CDR3 is TGTGCCAGCGGTACTAGGCTACATGATACGCAGTATTTT.